This T cell receptor (beta chain) was identified in a study of blood T cell repertoires in COVID-19. About the research overall: Both acute and convalescent COVID-19 samples were obtained from the United States, Italy and Spain. In each case, the material was cDNA or gDNA derived from T cells, B-cell-depleted T cells, or PBMCs.

Authors' methods: Nucleated cell number was recorded as an estimate derived from reference gene primer amplification. TCRdb's table, derived via immunoSEQ multiplex PCR, lists solely in-frame clones and lacks some. V and J calls and clone size are copied from that table; D and trimming were computed from the DNA. The data contain over 100,000 clones, about four fifths of them singletons. The clonotype originates from a human donor in a cohort sampled during active COVID-19. Sequenced sample: peripheral blood.

DNA for the CDR3: TGTGCCAGCAGCTCCCCACGGGAGACCCAGTACTTC. It codes for CASSSPRETQYF. J is TRBJ2-5 and V is TRBV9; no clear D gene. Germline CDR1 reads SGDLS; CDR2 reads YYNGEE. The CDR3 totals 12 residues. Trimming took off 4 bases at V and 5 bases at J, with 9 bases between the two ends.